This T cell receptor (beta chain) was identified during a study of T-cell memory formation after mild COVID-19 (dated by TCRdb to about 2021). Regarding the research as a whole: TCR sequence clusters from the two donors were found to be largely donor specific. In a couple of donors, T-cell clones that expanded and contracted after mild COVID-19 were followed by sequencing TCRalpha and TCRbeta repertoires longitudinally. The cohort comprised two young, previously healthy adult volunteers, one female and one male.

TCRdb records Illumina NovaSeq 6000 as the sequencer. TCRalpha and TCRbeta cDNA libraries were built by 5'RACE with constant-segment primers, adding sample barcodes and unique molecular identifiers. Trizol reagent was used to extract RNA from every sample. Library amplification was performed in two PCR steps, and a second sample barcode and Illumina TruSeq adapters were introduced in the second step. Sequencing of the libraries was done on an Illumina NovaSeq, producing 2 x 150 bp paired-end reads. On the study's bioinformatics: Demultiplexing of reads and collapsing into UMI-guided consensus sequences were performed with migec v1.2.7. Using mixcr v2.1.11, the UMI consensuses were aligned to TRA and TRB V and J templates and assembled into clonotypes. Expanded or contracted clonotypes were those called significant by both edgeR and NoisET, with noise models trained on biological replicates. edgeR calls used a false discovery rate-adjusted p below 0.01 and a log2 fold-change threshold of 1. PCA with hierarchical clustering of max-normalized trajectories of the 1000 most abundant clonotypes was used as exploratory dynamics analysis. Each responding clone was given a CD4 or CD8 phenotype based on the CD4+ and CD8+ repertoires, which had been sequenced separately. TCRdb reprocessed the public reads (quality trimming at Q25 with fastp, clone calling with MiXCR) and kept in-frame beta chains. All rows with the same CDR3 protein become a single entry with the most common DNA and genes. TCRdb's processing, not the study's, gives the V and J calls here. The sample yields 190,000 or so distinct CDR3 sequences; about a fifth were counted once. Approximately 22% of the sample is taken by the ten largest.

Summary of the overall study and its limitations: From day 15 to 85, contracting clones showed balanced CD4/CD8 phenotypes, whereas a second wave of clones that expanded from day 15 to 37 leaned towards CD4+. The study covered only a couple of mild cases, and larger cohorts including severe cases with pre-infection samples were considered necessary. The detection of some responding clones in pre-infection memory suggests that pre-existing cross-reactive memory T cells joined the SARS-CoV-2 response. Contracting CD4+ clones turned up mainly in the CM and EM memory subsets, whereas EMRA was where CD8+ clones were enriched. Whether the second-wave clones peaking on day 37 were SARS-CoV-2 specific was not confirmed.

Ficoll-Paque density gradient centrifugation was the method used to isolate PBMCs. Comment on this clonotype: No cognate antigen has been identified for it. Base quality data are lacking; no much larger clone is found one base away.

The specimen sequenced was PBMCs or a T cell subset sorted from them (not recorded which). The TCR originated in an adult woman who had mild COVID-19 (a few samples of this study predate the infection). The sample titles of this study are shuffled in the database, so cell type and time point are left out; the donor was told from shared clones.

For the CDR3, the sequence is CASSPTDDSSYEQYF. The nucleotide sequence is given as TGTGCCAGCAGCCCGACGGATGATAGCTCCTACGAGCAGTACTTC. The chain is assembled from TRBV7-9 and TRBJ2-7; too little of a D gene remains to name it. The germline V gene (reference sequence) gives CDR1 as SEHNR and CDR2 as FQNEAQ. The germline ends are 14 bases apart after V is trimmed by 5 bases and J by 0 bases. There are 15 amino acids in the CDR3, from cysteine to phenylalanine inclusive. The read is trimmed to its CDR3 DNA, 45 bases read in frame from base 1.